This TCR beta chain was retrieved from a study of PD-1 blockade in classical Hodgkin lymphoma (dated by TCRdb to 2018 to 2021). In terms of the full investigation: Nivolumab dosing was 3 mg/kg intravenously every 2 weeks, continuing until either disease progression or unacceptable toxicity. The study used TCR beta sequencing and CyTOF to define a peripheral blood immune signature of response to PD-1 blockade in classical Hodgkin lymphoma.

Sample time point, as interpreted from the label and publication: cycle 1 day 1 (C1D1), immediately before nivolumab initiation. Every trial patient had relapsed following autologous stem cell transplantation, and prior brentuximab vedotin exposure was what differed among cohorts A, B and C. The trial cohort comprised some 60 patients with relapsed/refractory classical Hodgkin lymphoma whose best overall responses were complete response, partial response or progressive disease. In the multi-cohort phase II CheckMate 205 trial, trial patients received single-agent nivolumab. An independent review committee assessed best overall response by applying the 2007 International Working Group response criteria. Trial PBMCs were obtained immediately prior to nivolumab initiation (C1D1) and on therapy at cycle 2 day 1 and cycle 4 day 1. After peripheral blood was drawn into 8 mL Vacutainer Cell Preparation Tubes, PBMCs were isolated by centrifugation and then cryopreserved.

The Qiagen DNeasy kit was used to extract genomic DNA from unsorted PBMCs and from the negatively selected CD4+ and CD8+ fractions. TCR beta CDR3 regions were subjected to amplification by immunoSEQ multiplex PCR with primers that anneal to V and J segments. Amplification bias was minimized using a synthetic immune receptor repertoire, and residual bias was removed computationally after sequencing. As for the authors' bioinformatics: Custom Python scripts were used to quantify repertoire diversity as the Shannon entropy index. Unsorted, CD4+ and CD8+ repertoires were examined separately, except in combined analyses, for which CD4+ and CD8+ sequences were merged in silico. Clonal expansion was defined as a frequency increase of at least 2-fold after treatment compared with C1D1, and clones undetected at baseline were assigned a pseudocount of 0.5. Clones with 0 or 1 copy at C1D1 were defined as singleton clones, while clones with 2 or more copies were defined as non-singleton clones. Clones expanded in unsorted samples were annotated as CD4+, CD8+ or unknown by matching protein sequences in sorted samples from the same patient. Diversity changes from C1D1 to C4D1 were tested in paired samples using Wilcoxon tests. This immuneACCESS table, as held by TCRdb, lists in-frame sequences with V and J called but not all clones. Of the missing ones, under half trace to an unresolved V gene in checked studies; the others have no known cause. That table is the source of V, J and clone size, and D and trimming were worked out from the DNA. The sample includes about 76,000 clones, with about 89% observed a single time. Roughly 21% of the sample is held by the ten biggest clonotypes.

Worth noting for this clone: Its antigen is currently not known. One base away there is no much larger clone; base qualities are not given.

Deletion took 4 bases off V and 0 bases off J, with a span of 4 bases between the germline ends. According to the germline V gene, CDR1 reads SGHRS and CDR2 reads YFSETQ. The CDR3 measures 12 amino acids from cysteine to phenylalanine. The entry retains the CDR3 DNA only, 36 bases that are in frame from base 1. Study-level results and caveats: A significant rise by C4D1 was seen in CD4+ but not CD8+ TCR diversity (p=0.0027 vs p=0.16), with the rise being most apparent in complete responders (p=0.02). Newly diagnosed patients were reported to have lower baseline TCR diversity than healthy donors, and relapsed/refractory patients were reported to have lower baseline TCR diversity still. Patients starting nivolumab less than 1 year after ASCT had lower diversity and were excluded from later analyses to avoid confounding by immune reconstitution. Only a single clinical trial cohort was studied, and what caused the repertoire differences, possibly disease activity or prior therapy, remained undefined. Among trial patients, those achieving complete response had baseline diversity similar to that of newly diagnosed patients, while diversity was significantly lower in partial responders and progressors.

The V and J genes are TRBV5-1 and TRBJ1-2; the D gene remains uncertain. The specimen was peripheral blood mononuclear cells (PBMCs), collected at baseline. The receptor's source is a human donor with classical Hodgkin lymphoma. Here is the DNA: TGCGCCAGCAGCAGTCCTAACTATGGCTACACCTTC. Its protein is CASSSPNYGYTF.